The present T cell receptor beta chain was sequenced within a study of cytomegalovirus exposure and HLA in healthy donors. About the study: T cells numbering about 180 million yielded some 120 million unique TCR beta sequences in an earlier analysis.

This CDR3 spans 16 amino acids. The V gene lost 1 base and the J gene lost 6 bases, with 18 bases spanning the gap. Germline V CDR1 and CDR2: SNHLY, FYNNEI. Of note for this clone: Its antigen is not identified.

The PCR had 60 Vbeta and 13 Jbeta primers. Profiled with immunoSEQ multiplex PCR; TCRdb holds only in-frame clones, not every one. The data show under 200,000 clones, 82% seen once. Study results and limitations: Associated with HLA alleles at 0.05 false discovery rate in a later analysis were some 16,000 TCR beta sequences. TCR beta chains associated with HLA were, in a later analysis, more clonally expanded than equally common others. A later analysis linked a missense DCLRE1C variant to TCR beta V- and J-gene trimming.

Sample: PBMCs. V and J are TRBV2 and TRBJ1-1; a possible D gene is TRBD1 (6 bases). The sequence derives from a woman younger than 35 in good health and CMV-seronegative. The CDR3 coding sequence is TGTGCCAGCAGTGAAGGCGTTGGGGGCCGAAACGCTGAAGCTTTCTTT. It translates to CASSEGVGGRNAEAFF.